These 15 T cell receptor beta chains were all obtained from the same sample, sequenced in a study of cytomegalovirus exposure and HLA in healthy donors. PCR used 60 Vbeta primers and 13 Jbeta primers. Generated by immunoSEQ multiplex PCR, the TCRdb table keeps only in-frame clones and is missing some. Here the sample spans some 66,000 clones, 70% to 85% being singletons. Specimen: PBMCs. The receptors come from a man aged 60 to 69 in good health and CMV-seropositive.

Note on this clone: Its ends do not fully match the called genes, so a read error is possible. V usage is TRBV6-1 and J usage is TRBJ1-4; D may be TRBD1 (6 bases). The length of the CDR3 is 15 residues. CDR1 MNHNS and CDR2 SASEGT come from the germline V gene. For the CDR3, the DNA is TGTGCCAGCCTAGACAGGATTGCAACTAATGAAGAACTGTTTTTT. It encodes CASLDRIATNEELFF.

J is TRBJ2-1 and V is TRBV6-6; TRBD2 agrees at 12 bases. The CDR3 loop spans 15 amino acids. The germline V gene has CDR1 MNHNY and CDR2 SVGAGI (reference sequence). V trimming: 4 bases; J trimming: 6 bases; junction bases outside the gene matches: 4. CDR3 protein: CASSSTSGRFNEQFF. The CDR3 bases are TGTGCCAGCAGTTCAACTAGCGGGAGGTTCAATGAGCAGTTCTTC.

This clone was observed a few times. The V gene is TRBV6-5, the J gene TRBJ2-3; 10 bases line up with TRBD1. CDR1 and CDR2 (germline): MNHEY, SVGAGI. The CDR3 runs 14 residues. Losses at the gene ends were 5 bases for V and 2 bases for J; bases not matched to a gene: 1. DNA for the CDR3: TGTGCCAGCAGTGGACAGGGGGACACAGATACGCAGTATTTT. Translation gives CASSGQGDTDTQYF.

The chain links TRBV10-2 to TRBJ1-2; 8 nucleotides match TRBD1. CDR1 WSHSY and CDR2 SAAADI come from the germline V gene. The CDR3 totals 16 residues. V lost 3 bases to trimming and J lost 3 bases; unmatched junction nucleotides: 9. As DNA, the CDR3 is TGCGCCAGCAGTGACCCGCAGGGGGCGCCGGACTATGGCTACACCTTC. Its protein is CASSDPQGAPDYGYTF.

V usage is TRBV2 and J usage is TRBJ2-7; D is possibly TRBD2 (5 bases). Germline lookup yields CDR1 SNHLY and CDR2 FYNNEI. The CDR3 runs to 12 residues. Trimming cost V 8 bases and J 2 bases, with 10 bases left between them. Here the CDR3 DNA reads TGTGCCAGCCTAGCAGTGGCCTACGAGCAGTACTTC. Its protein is CASLAVAYEQYF.

The CDR3 DNA sequence: TGTGCCAGCAGCTTAGACAGGGGGCGCGGCGGGGAGCTGTTTTTT. It translates to CASSLDRGRGGELFF. The V call is TRBV7-2, the J call TRBJ2-2; 9 positions match TRBD1. The CDR3 is made up of 15 amino acids. Germline values: CDR1 SGHTA, CDR2 FQGNSA. With V trimmed by 1 base and J by 7 bases, 4 bases remained unmatched.

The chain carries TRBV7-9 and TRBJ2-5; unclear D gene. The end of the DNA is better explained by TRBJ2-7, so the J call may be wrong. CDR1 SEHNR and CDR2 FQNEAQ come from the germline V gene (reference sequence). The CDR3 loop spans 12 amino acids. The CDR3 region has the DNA TGTGCCAGCAGCTTAGAGTGGGGCGAGCAGTACTTC. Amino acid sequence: CASSLEWGEQYF.

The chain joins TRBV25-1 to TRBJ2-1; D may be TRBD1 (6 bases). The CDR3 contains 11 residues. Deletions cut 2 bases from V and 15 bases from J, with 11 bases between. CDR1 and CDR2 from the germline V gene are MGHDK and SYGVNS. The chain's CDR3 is CASSEQGNPFF. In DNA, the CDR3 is TGTGCCAGCAGTGAACAGGGGAACCCGTTCTTC.

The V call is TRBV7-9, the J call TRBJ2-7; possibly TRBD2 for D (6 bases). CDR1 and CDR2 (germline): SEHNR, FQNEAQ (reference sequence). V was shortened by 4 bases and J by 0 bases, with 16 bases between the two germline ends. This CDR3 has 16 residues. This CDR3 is CASSSFPGVFSYEQYF. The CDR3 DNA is TGTGCCAGCAGCTCCTTCCCGGGGGTGTTCTCCTACGAGCAGTACTTC.

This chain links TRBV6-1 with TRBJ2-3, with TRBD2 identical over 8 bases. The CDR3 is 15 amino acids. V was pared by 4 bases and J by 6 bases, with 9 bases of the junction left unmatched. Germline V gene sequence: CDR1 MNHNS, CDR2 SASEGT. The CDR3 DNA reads TGTGCCAGCAGTGGAGGAGCGGGAGAAGCGGATACGCAGTATTTT. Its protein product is CASSGGAGEADTQYF.

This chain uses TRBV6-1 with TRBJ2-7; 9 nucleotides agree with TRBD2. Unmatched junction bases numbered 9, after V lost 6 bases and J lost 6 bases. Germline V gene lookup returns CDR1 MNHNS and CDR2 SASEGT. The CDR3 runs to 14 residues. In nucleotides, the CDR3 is TGTGCCAGCAGGGGCGGGGCGGGAGGGTCCGAGCAGTACTTC. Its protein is CASRGGAGGSEQYF.

In DNA, the CDR3 is TGTGCCAGCAGCCAAGAAAACCTCTACTACGAGCAGTACTTC. Its protein product is CASSQENLYYEQYF. V is TRBV5-5 and J is TRBJ2-7; D not certain. This CDR3 is built from 14 residues. Looked up from germline, CDR1 is SGHKS and CDR2 is YYEKEE (reference sequence). V lost 4 bases and J 3 bases, leaving 14 bases between the germline ends. The full variable domain, in which reference TRBV5-5 and TRBJ2-7 provide the parts outside the CDR3, is DAGVTQSPTHLIKTRGQQVTLRCSPISGHKSVSWYQQVLGQGPQFIFQYYEKEERGRGNFPDRFSARQFPNYSSELNVNALLLGDSALYLCASSQENLYYEQYFGPGTRLTVT.

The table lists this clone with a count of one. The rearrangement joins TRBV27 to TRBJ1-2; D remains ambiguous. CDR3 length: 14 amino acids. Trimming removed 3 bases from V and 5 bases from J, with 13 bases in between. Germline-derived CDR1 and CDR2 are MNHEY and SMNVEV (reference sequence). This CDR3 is CASSFNSEGYGYTF. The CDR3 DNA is TGTGCCAGCAGTTTTAATTCTGAGGGATATGGCTACACCTTC.

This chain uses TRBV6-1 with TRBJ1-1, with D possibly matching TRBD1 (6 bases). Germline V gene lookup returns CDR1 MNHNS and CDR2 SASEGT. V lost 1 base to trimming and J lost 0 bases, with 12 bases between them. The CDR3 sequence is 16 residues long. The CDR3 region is CASSEEDSRMNTEAFF. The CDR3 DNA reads TGTGCCAGCAGTGAAGAGGACAGCCGAATGAACACTGAAGCTTTCTTT.

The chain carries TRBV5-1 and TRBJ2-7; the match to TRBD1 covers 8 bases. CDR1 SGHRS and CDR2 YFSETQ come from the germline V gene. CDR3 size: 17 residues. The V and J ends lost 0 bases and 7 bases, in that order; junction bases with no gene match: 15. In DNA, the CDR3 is TGCGCCAGCAGCTTGGGGGCGATTGGACAGGGAATAGGGGAGCAGTACTTC. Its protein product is CASSLGAIGQGIGEQYF.